This TCR beta chain was captured in a study of blood T cell repertoires in COVID-19. The CDR3 has 18 residues. V was trimmed by 5 bases and J by 1 base, leaving 23 bases between them. The V gene's germline CDR1 is SEHNR and CDR2 FQNEAQ (reference sequence). Sequenced by immunoSEQ multiplex PCR; TCRdb stores in-frame clones only, minus some. The sample yields roughly 700,000 clones, 90% seen once. The material sequenced was peripheral blood. J is TRBJ1-1 and V is TRBV7-9; a possible D gene is TRBD1 (5 bases). This clonotype was sampled from a woman aged 18-30 years with acute or convalescent COVID-19. Here the CDR3 reads CASSLPVGGDGRNTEAFF. In DNA, the CDR3 is TGTGCCAGCAGCCTCCCGGTCGGGGGGGACGGACGGAACACTGAAGCTTTCTTT.